Following are 10 T cell receptor beta chains from one sample sequenced in a study of Ad26.COV2.S vaccination and SARS-CoV-2 variants. Specified treatment: around 19 received Ad26.COV2.S at low or high dose, single or two shots; several received placebo; per-sample allocation not given. Samples came from day 63 after the first vaccine or placebo injection. The protocol was immunoSEQ multiplex PCR, while the TCRdb copy is restricted to in-frame clones and leaves out a portion. The table shows roughly 410,000 clones, with 80% to 90% occurring only once. The input for sequencing was peripheral blood, taken in a trial of Ad26.COV2.S vaccine versus placebo. Every receptor here comes from a person between 18 and 65 years old who received the Ad26.COV2.S COVID-19 vaccine or a placebo.

The CDR3 region has the DNA TGCGCCAGCAGCTTGGGGCGGGAAGGAACTGAAGCTTTCTTT. It specifies CASSLGREGTEAFF. The chain recombines TRBV5-1 with TRBJ1-1; D gene unclear. The CDR3 extends over 14 amino acids. Germline V gene sequence: CDR1 SGHRS, CDR2 YFSETQ. With 0 bases removed from V and 5 bases from J, the gap between germline ends came to 11 bases. Full variable domain (outside the CDR3, taken from reference TRBV5-1 and TRBJ1-1): KAGVTQTPRYLIKTRGQQVTLSCSPISGHRSVSWYQQTPGQGLQFLFEYFSETQRNKGNFPGRFSGRQFSNSRSEMNVSTLELGDSALYLCASSLGREGTEAFFGQGTRLTVV.

The J gene is TRBJ2-2, the V gene TRBV6-2 or TRBV6-3; D gene ambiguous. V lost 6 bases, J lost 1 base, and 15 bases lay in between. The germline V gene has CDR1 MNHEY and CDR2 SVGEGT. The CDR3 length is 16 residues. CDR3 amino acids: CASSPLSLGNTGELFF. The CDR3 nucleotides are TGTGCCAGCAGCCCACTATCTTTAGGGAACACCGGGGAGCTGTTTTTT.

The chain combines TRBV5-4 with TRBJ2-1, with 7 bases identical to TRBD1. The CDR3 runs to 15 residues. From germline, CDR1 is SGHNT and CDR2 YYREEE (reference sequence). Trimming at V came to 3 bases and at J to 2 bases, leaving 5 bases not matched to a gene. This chain's CDR3 is CASSSGQETYNEQFF. CDR3 coding DNA: TGTGCCAGCAGCTCTGGACAGGAGACCTACAATGAGCAGTTCTTC.

The chain is built from TRBV5-6 and TRBJ2-3; maybe TRBD1 (7 bases). The CDR3 is made up of 13 amino acids. V lost 4 bases to trimming and J lost 8 bases, with 14 bases between them. Germline V gene sequence: CDR1 SGHDT, CDR2 YYEEEE. The CDR3 region has the DNA TGTGCCAGCAGCCTGCGGGACAGTCCTACGCAGTATTTT. This translates into CASSLRDSPTQYF.

The V call is TRBV7-9, the J call TRBJ2-1; TRBD2 aligns across 12 bases. The length of the CDR3 is 18 residues. V trimming: 6 bases; J trimming: 6 bases; junction bases outside the gene matches: 15. Germline-derived CDR1 and CDR2 are SEHNR and FQNEAQ (reference sequence). As DNA, the CDR3 is TGTGCCAGCAGACCCACAGATATGACTAGCGGGAGCACCAATGAGCAGTTCTTC. It encodes CASRPTDMTSGSTNEQFF.

The chain links TRBV2 to TRBJ2-3; 12 nucleotides align to TRBD2. This CDR3 is built from 18 residues. CDR1 and CDR2 (germline): SNHLY, FYNNEI. V lost 9 bases to trimming and J lost 1 base; unmatched junction nucleotides: 14. The CDR3 coding sequence is TGTGCCAGGAGAGGGCTAGCGGGGGGGCGATGGGGCACAGATACGCAGTATTTT. Translated, it gives CARRGLAGGRWGTDTQYF.

The genes are TRBV27 and TRBJ2-2; D is undetermined. V lost 3 bases and J 5 bases, leaving 16 bases between the germline ends. Germline lookup yields CDR1 MNHEY and CDR2 SMNVEV (reference sequence). This CDR3 has 16 residues. CDR3 protein: CASSFSGQVRTGELFF. Here the CDR3 DNA reads TGTGCCAGCAGTTTTAGTGGGCAAGTTAGGACCGGGGAGCTGTTTTTT.

This chain links TRBV5-1 with TRBJ1-3; no reliable D call. CDR1 is SGHRS, CDR2 YFSETQ, per germline. V dropped 0 bases and J dropped 9 bases, with 22 bases sitting between them. The CDR3 loop spans 17 amino acids. Written as DNA, the CDR3 is TGCGCCAGCAGCTTGGATAGGCGAGCCAGGACCGGGTCCACCATATATTTT. It yields the protein CASSLDRRARTGSTIYF.

The chain joins TRBV3-1 (or the pseudogene TRBV3-2) to TRBJ1-1; D gene ambiguous. V was trimmed by 4 bases and J by 6 bases, leaving 9 bases between them. The CDR3 has 12 amino acids. Germline assignment: CDR1 LGHDT and CDR2 YNNKEL (reference sequence). CDR3 DNA: TGTGCCAGCAGCCGAATCGAGTCTGAAGCTTTCTTT. It yields the protein CASSRIESEAFF.

The rearrangement joins TRBV7-3 to TRBJ2-5; TRBD2 matches 7 bases. Germline CDR1 and CDR2: SGHTA and FQGTGA. This CDR3 spans 15 amino acids. V lost 4 bases and J lost 4; bases outside the gene matches: 9. CDR3: CASSSQAGLLETQYF. CDR3 nucleotides: TGTGCCAGCAGCTCTCAAGCGGGACTCCTAGAGACCCAGTACTTC.